This T cell receptor beta chain stems from a study of regulatory T cells in long-lasting Graves disease. In this sample, this clonotype turned up a few times. Construction of the TCR beta libraries employed iRepertoire HTBI primers in conjunction with Arm-PCR of CDR3 regions. TCRdb processed the multiplex PCR reads anew with MiXCR; each CDR3 protein has one entry. The table includes 500,000 to 700,000 distinct CDR3 sequences, roughly 15% detected once. Specified time point: newly diagnosed GD, antithyroid drugs for less than 3 months. Extracted PBMC RNA gave rise to the TCR library. These data were likewise used in another study, on T cells in Graves' hyperthyroidism and ophthalmopathy. That paper notes: Absence of ophthalmopathy progression within 18 months defined stable Graves' hyperthyroidism. A patient was excluded if there was uncontrolled infection, other autoimmune disease, pregnancy or lactation. Carried out on the TCR CDR3, a first-round RT-PCR used the HTBI primer set. Most thyroid clonotypes expanded above 0.001 appeared in blood too.

This specimen was peripheral blood mononuclear cells (PBMCs), taken at new diagnosis, from a patient treated with antithyroid drugs. The source of this sequence is a woman aged 30 to 39 with Graves disease.

The CDR3 is CAWSLQNTDTQYF. Here the CDR3 DNA reads TGTGCCTGGAGTTTGCAGAACACAGATACGCAGTATTTT. The chain uses TRBV30 and TRBJ2-3; no clear D. Trimming stripped 2 bases from V and 2 bases from J, with 8 bases between. The CDR3 length is 13 residues. The germline CDR1 and CDR2 sequences are GTSNPN and SVGIG (reference sequence). The full variable domain, in which reference TRBV30 and TRBJ2-3 provide the parts outside the CDR3, is SQTIHQWPATLVQPVGSPLSLECTVEGTSNPNLYWYRQAAGRGLQLLFYSVGIGQISSEVPQNLSASRPQDRQFILSSKKLLLSDSGFYLCAWSLQNTDTQYFGPGTRLTVL.